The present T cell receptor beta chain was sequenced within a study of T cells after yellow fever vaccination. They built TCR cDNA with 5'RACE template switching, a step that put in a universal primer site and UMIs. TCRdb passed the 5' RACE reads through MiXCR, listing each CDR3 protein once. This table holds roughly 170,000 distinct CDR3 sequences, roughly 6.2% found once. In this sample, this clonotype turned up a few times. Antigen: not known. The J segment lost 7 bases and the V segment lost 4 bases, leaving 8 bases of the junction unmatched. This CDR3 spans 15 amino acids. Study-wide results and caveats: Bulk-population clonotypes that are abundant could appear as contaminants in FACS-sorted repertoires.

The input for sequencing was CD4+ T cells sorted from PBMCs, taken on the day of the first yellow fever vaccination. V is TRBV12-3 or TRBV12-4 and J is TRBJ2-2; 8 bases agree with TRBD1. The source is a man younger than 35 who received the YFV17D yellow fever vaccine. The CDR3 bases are TGTGCCAGCAGTTCTCGGACAGGGAGAAACGGGGAGCTGTTTTTT. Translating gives CASSSRTGRNGELFF.